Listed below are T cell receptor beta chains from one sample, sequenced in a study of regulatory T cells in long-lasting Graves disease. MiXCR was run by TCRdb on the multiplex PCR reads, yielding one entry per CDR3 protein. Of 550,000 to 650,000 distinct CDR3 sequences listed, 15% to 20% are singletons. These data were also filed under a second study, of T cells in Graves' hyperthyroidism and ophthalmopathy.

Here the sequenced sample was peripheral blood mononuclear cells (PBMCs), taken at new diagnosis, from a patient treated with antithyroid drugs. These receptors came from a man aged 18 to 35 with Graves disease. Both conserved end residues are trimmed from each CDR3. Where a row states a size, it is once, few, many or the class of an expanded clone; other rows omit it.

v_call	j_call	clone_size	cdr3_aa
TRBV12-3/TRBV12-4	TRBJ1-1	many	ASSFGRRNTEAF
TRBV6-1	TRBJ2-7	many	ASSDDPVHTTYEQY
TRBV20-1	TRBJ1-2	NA	SARTGSNYGYT
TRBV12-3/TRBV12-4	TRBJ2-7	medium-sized	ASSPPELAVEQY
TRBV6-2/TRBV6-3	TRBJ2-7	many	ASSQEGAPSYEQY
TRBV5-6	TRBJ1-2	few	ASSSTPPGPLGGYT
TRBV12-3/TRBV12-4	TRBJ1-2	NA	ASSLSANYYGYT
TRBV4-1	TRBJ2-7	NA	ASSQDDSGSHPYEQY
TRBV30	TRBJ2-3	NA	AWSGKAGGFFTDTQY
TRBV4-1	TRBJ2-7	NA	ASSQETIVTSGSYEQY
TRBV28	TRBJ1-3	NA	ASSSTGAPGNTIY
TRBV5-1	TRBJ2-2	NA	ASSLYGTGDGELF
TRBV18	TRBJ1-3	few	ASSQRTAGNTIY
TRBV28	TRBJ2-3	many	ASSSFQWAASTDTQY
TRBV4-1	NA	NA	ASSITGTGVSQY
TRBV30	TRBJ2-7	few	AWSAPPGLARYEQY
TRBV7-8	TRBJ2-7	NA	ASSLVGLAERRKQY
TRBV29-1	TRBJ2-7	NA	SVEDKTYEQY
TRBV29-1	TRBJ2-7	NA	SVRDTITYEQY
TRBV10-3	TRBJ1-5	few	ASRKQGYSNQPQH
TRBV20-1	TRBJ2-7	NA	SARVGQLSYEQY
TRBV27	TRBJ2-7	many	ASSPAGGSYEQY
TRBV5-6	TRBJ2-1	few	ASSRGKLYNEQF
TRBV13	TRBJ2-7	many	ASSLLRETYEQY
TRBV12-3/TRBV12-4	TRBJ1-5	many	ASSLGFRSNQPQH
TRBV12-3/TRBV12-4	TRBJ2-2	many	ASITRGGATGELF
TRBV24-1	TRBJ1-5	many	ATSGGKLSNQPQH
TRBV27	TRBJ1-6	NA	ASSPRVTGASSPLH